This T cell receptor beta chain was profiled in a study of cytomegalovirus exposure and HLA in healthy donors. Researchers ran the PCR with 60 Vbeta and 13 Jbeta primers. Original handling: An analysis performed later counted 74 million or so unique TCR beta chains (approximately 12 million of them shared). The table came from immunoSEQ multiplex PCR; TCRdb's copy has only in-frame clones and leaves some out. The D gene and trimming were derived from the DNA, and the V and J assignments and clone size from that table. The sample lists about 200,000 clones, roughly 84% occurring once. The CDR3 covers 16 residues. Germline assignment: CDR1 SEHNR and CDR2 FQNEAQ (reference sequence). This clone has a single count.

The rearrangement uses TRBV7-9 and TRBJ2-5, with 10 bases fitting TRBD2. The closer fit of TRBJ2-7 to the DNA end suggests the J call may be wrong. The clonotype originates from a man aged 50-60 years in good health and CMV-seronegative. The sample comprised PBMCs. CDR3 protein: CASSGLAGASGYEQYF. The CDR3 DNA sequence: TGTGCCAGCAGCGGGCTAGCGGGAGCATCTGGCTACGAGCAGTACTTC.